The sequence of this TCR beta chain was determined in a study of cytomegalovirus exposure and HLA in healthy donors. Points from the study as a whole: The study labeled 150 to 200 TCR beta chains cytomegalovirus-associated.

The V gene end was trimmed by 0 bases and the J gene end by 7 bases; junction bases not matched to a gene: 16. The CDR3 has 19 amino acids. Germline V gene data show CDR1 as SGHRS and CDR2 as YFSETQ. Assay used: immunoSEQ multiplex PCR; TCRdb lists only in-frame clones, some missing. The sample lists 200,000 to 300,000 clones, roughly 87% seen once, with around 12% in the top ten. Comments on this clone: Its antigen is as yet unknown.

The TCR sequence derives from a man aged 18 to 30 in good health and CMV-seropositive. The V and J genes are TRBV5-1 and TRBJ2-1; 10 positions agree with TRBD2. The sample taken for sequencing was PBMCs. The CDR3 coding sequence is TGCGCCAGCAGCTTGGTGCTCATCGTTGCTAGCGGGAGTCGTAATGAGCAGTTCTTC. Residues: CASSLVLIVASGSRNEQFF.